This T cell receptor (beta chain) is drawn from a study of Ad26.COV2.S vaccination and SARS-CoV-2 variants. The sample's treatment: about 20 received Ad26.COV2.S at low or high dose, single or two shots; 5 received placebo; per-sample allocation not given. Sampling took place 63 days after the first vaccine or placebo injection. The study used a vaccine consisting of an Ad26 vector that expressed Wuhan-strain SARS-CoV-2 spike. The table came from immunoSEQ multiplex PCR; TCRdb's copy has only in-frame clones and leaves some out. The sample lists roughly 680,000 clones; roughly nine tenths were seen once. The CDR3 spans 15 residues. The germline CDR1 and CDR2 sequences are LGHDT and YNNKEL (reference sequence). The V end lost 1 base, the J end lost 2 bases, and 12 bases lay between the germline ends.

The sequencing used peripheral blood, collected in a trial of Ad26.COV2.S vaccine versus placebo. This TCR came from a person between 18 and 65 years old who received the Ad26.COV2.S COVID-19 vaccine or a placebo. The V and J genes are TRBV3-1 (or the pseudogene TRBV3-2) and TRBJ2-7; D possibly matches TRBD1 or TRBD2 (5 bases each). CDR3 in amino acids: CASSQVGTDPYEQYF. The CDR3 DNA reads TGTGCCAGCAGCCAAGTCGGGACGGACCCCTACGAGCAGTACTTC.